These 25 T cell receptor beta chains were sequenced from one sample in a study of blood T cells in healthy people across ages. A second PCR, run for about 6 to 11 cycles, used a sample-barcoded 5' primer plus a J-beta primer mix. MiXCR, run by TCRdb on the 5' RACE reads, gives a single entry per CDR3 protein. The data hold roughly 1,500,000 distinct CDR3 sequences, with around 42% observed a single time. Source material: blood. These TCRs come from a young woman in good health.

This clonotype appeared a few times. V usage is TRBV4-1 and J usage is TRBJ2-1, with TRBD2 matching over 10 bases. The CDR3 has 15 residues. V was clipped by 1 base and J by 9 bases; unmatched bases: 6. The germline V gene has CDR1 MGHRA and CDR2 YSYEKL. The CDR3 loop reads CASSQGLAGVSEQFF. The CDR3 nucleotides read TGCGCCAGCAGCCAAGGGCTAGCGGGAGTCAGTGAGCAGTTCTTC.

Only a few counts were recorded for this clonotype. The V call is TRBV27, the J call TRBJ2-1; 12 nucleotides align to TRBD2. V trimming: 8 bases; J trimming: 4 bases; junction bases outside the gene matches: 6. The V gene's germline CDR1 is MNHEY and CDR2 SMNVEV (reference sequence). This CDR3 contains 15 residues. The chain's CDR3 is CASATSGGIYNEQFF. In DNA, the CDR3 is TGTGCCAGCGCAACTAGCGGGGGGATTTACAATGAGCAGTTCTTC.

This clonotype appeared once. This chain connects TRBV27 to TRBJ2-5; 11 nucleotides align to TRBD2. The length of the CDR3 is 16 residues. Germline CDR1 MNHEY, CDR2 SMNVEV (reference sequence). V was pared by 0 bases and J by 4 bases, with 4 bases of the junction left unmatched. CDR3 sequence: CASSLSLSGGAETQYF. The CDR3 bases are TGTGCCAGCAGTTTATCCCTTAGCGGGGGGGCAGAGACCCAGTACTTC.

CDR3 amino acids: CASSERGTRSYF. CDR3 nucleotides: TGCGCCAGCAGTGAAAGGGGGACTAGGTCGTACTTC. The chain carries TRBV10-1 and TRBJ2-5; 8 bases match TRBD2. Trimming cost V 3 bases and J 13 bases; bases outside gene matches: 7. The CDR3 contains 12 residues. Germline CDR1 reads WNHNN; CDR2 reads SYGVQD (reference sequence).

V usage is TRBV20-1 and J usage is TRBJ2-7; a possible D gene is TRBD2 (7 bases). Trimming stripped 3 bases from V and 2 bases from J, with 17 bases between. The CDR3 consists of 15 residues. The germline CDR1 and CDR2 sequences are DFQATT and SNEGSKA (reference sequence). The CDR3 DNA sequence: TGCAGTGCTAGTGAGGGGGGGGAAAAGACCTACGAGCAGTACTTC. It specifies CSASEGGEKTYEQYF.

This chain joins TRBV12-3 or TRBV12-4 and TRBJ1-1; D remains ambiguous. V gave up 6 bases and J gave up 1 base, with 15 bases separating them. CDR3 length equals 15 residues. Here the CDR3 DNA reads TGTGCCAGCAGAGGTGCTATCTTGGAGAACACTGAAGCTTTCTTT. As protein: CASRGAILENTEAFF.

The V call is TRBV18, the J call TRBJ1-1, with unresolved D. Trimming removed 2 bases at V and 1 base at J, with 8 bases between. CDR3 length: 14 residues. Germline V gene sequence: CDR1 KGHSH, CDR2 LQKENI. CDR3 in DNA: TGTGCCAGCTCACCAACGGAGGAGAACACTGAAGCTTTCTTT. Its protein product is CASSPTEENTEAFF.

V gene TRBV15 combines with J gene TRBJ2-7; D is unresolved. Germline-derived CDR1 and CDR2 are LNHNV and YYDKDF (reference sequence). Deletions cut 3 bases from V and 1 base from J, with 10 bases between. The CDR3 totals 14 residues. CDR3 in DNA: TGTGCCACCAGCAGCTTTGGCGAATCCTACGAGCAGTACTTC. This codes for CATSSFGESYEQYF.

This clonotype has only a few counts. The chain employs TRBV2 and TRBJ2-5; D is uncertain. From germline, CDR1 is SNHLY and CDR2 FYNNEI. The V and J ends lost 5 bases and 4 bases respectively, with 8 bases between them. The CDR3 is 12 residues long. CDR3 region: CASSKGTETQYF. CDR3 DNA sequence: TGTGCCAGCAGTAAGGGTACAGAGACCCAGTACTTC.

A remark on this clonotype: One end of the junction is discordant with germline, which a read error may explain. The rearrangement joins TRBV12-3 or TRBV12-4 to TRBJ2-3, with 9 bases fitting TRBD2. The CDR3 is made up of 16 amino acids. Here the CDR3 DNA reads TGTGCCAGCAGCGCGCGGGGGGGCGTCGGCACAGATATGCAGTATTTT. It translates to CASSARGGVGTDMQYF.

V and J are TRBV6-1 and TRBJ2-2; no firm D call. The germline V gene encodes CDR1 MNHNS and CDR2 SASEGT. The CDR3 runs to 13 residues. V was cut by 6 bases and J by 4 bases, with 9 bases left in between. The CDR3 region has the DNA TGTGCCAGCAGAGCCGCCAGCACCGGGGAGCTGTTTTTT. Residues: CASRAASTGELFF.

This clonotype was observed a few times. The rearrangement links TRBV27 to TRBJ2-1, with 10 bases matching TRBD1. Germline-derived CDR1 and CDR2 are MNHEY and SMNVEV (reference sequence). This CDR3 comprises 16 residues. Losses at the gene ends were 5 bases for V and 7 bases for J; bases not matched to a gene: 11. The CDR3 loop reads CASSSAGDRGLNEQFF. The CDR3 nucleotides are TGTGCCAGCAGTAGCGCCGGGGACAGGGGTTTGAATGAGCAGTTCTTC.

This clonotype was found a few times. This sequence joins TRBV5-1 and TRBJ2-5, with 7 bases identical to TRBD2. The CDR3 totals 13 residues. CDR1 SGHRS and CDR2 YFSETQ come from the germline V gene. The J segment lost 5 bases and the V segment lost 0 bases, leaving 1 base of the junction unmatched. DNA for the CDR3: TGCGCCAGCAGCTTGGTACTAGCGGAGACCCAGTACTTC. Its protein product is CASSLVLAETQYF.

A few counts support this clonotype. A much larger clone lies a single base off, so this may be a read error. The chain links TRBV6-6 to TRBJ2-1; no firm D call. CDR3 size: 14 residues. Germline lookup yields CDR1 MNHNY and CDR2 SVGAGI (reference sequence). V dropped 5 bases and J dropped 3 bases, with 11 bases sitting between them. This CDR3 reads CASSVSRVYNEQFF. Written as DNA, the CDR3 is TGTGCCAGCAGTGTTAGCAGAGTCTACAATGAGCAGTTCTTC.

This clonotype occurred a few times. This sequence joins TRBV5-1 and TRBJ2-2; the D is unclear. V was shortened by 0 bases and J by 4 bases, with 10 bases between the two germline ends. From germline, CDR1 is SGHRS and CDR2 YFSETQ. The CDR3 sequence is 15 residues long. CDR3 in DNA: TGCGCCAGCAGCTTGGCTCTATCCAGCACCGGGGAGCTGTTTTTT. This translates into CASSLALSSTGELFF.

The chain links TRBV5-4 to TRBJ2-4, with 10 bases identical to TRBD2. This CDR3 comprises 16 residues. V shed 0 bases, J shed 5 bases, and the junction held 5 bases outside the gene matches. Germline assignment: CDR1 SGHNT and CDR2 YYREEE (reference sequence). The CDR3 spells CASSLAPSGSENIQYF. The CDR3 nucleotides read TGTGCCAGCAGCTTGGCCCCTAGCGGGAGCGAAAACATTCAGTACTTC. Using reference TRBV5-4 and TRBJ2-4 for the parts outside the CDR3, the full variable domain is ETGVTQSPTHLIKTRGQQVTLRCSSQSGHNTVSWYQQALGQGPQFIFQYYREEENGRGNFPPRFSGLQFPNYSSELNVNALELDDSALYLCASSLAPSGSENIQYFGAGTRLSVL.

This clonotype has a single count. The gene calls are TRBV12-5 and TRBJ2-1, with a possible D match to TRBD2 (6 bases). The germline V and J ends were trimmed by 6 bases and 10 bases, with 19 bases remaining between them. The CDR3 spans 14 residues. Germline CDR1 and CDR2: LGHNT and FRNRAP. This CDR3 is CASGRDSYSYEQFF. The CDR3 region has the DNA TGTGCTAGTGGCCGGGACTCCTACTCCTACGAGCAGTTCTTC.

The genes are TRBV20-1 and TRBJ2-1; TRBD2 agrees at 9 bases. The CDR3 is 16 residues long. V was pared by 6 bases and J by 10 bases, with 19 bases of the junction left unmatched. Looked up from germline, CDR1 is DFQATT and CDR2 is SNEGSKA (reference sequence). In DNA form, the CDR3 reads TGCAGTGCCCCCTCTCAGCGGGAGGCTCTCTTCGGGGAGCAGTTCTTC. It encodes CSAPSQREALFGEQFF.

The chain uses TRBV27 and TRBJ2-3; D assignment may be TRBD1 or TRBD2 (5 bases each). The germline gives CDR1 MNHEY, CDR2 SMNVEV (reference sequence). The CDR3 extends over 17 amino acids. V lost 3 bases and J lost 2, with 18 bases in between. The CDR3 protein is CASSFYIPGPSTDTQYF. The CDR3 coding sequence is TGTGCCAGCAGTTTTTATATACCGGGACCCTCCACAGATACGCAGTATTTT.

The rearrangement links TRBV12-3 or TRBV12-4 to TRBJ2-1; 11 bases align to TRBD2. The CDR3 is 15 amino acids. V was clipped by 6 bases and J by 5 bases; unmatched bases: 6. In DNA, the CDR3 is TGTGCCAGCAGGGTGACTAGCGGGGTCCACAATGAGCAGTTCTTC. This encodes CASRVTSGVHNEQFF.

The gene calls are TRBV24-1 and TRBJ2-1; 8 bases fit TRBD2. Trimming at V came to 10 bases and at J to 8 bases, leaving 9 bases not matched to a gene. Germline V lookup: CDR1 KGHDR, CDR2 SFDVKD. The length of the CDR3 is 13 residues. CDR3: CATGRAGVHEQFF. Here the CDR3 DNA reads TGTGCCACAGGACGAGCGGGAGTTCATGAGCAGTTCTTC.

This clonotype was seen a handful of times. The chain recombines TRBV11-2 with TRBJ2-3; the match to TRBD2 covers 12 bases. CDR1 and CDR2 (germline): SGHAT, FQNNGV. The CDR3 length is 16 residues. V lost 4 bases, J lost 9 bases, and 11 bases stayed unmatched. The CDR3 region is CASSSPPSGGVSTQYF. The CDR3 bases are TGTGCCAGCAGCTCTCCTCCTAGCGGGGGGGTCTCGACGCAGTATTTT.

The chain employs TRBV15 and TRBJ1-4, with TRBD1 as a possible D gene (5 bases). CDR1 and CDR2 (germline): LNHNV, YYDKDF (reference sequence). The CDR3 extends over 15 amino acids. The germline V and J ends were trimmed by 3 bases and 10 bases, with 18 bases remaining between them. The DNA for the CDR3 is TGTGCCACCAGCAGTACACGGGGGGGAAGTGGAAAACTGTTTTTT. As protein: CATSSTRGGSGKLFF. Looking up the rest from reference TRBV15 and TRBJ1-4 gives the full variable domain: DAMVIQNPRYQVTQFGKPVTLSCSQTLNHNVMYWYQQKSSQAPKLLFHYYDKDFNNEADTPDNFQSRRPNTSFCFLDIRSPGLGDTAMYLCATSSTRGGSGKLFFGSGTQLSVL.

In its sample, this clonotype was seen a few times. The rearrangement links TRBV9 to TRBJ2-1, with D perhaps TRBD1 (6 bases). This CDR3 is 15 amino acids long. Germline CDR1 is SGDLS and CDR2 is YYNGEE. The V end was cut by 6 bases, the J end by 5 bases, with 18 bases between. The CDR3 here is CASTVSGQFNNEQFF. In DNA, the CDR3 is TGTGCCAGCACCGTCTCAGGACAGTTTAACAATGAGCAGTTCTTC.

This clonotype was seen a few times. DNA for the CDR3: TGTGCCAGCAGTTTACTTGCTGGGGAACTCGATTCACCCCTCCACTTT. It codes for CASSLLAGELDSPLHF. This chain connects TRBV28 to TRBJ1-6; the D is unclear. The CDR3 extends over 16 amino acids. V lost 2 bases to trimming and J lost 8 bases, with 16 bases between them. Per the germline V gene, CDR1 is MDHEN and CDR2 is SYDVKM.